This is a list of T cell receptor beta chains from one sample in a study of shared clonotypes between healthy human individuals. TCRdb's copy holds only in-frame clones and misses some; the assay was immunoSEQ multiplex PCR. The sample has a few million clones; 80% to 95% are singletons. Sequencing was done on a sample of naive CD4+ T cells from PBMCs. The receptors shown here come from a man between 18 and 29 years old in good health. Some clones in this sample may be carry-over from other donors' samples. Both conserved end residues are part of each CDR3. D genes are given only for firm matches. Clone size is given for some rows only: seen once, a few or many times, or a class if the clone is expanded.

NA	NA	TRBV7-9	TRBJ1-5	TGTGCCAGCAGCTCCGGCGGGCAGGGAAGCAATCAGCCCCAGCATTTT	CASSSGGQGSNQPQHF
NA	NA	TRBV28	TRBJ1-5	TGTGCCAGCAGTTTATGGCACCTCAAGGGCAATCAGCCCCAGCATTTT	CASSLWHLKGNQPQHF
NA	TRBD2	TRBV9	TRBJ2-1	TGTGCCAGCAGCGTAGGTAGCGGGAGCTCCTACAATGAGCAGTTCTTC	CASSVGSGSSYNEQFF
NA	TRBD1	TRBV14	TRBJ1-1	TGTGCCAGCAGCCTCGGACAGGGTACAATGAACACTGAAGCTTTCTTT	CASSLGQGTMNTEAFF
NA	NA	TRBV6-1	TRBJ1-2	TGTGCCAGCAGCATTCTGGCTAACTATGGCTACACCTTC	CASSILANYGYTF
few	NA	TRBV14	TRBJ1-1	TGTGCCAGCAGCCAAGATGGCGGCTGGAACACTGAAGCTTTCTTT	CASSQDGGWNTEAFF
NA	NA	TRBV19	TRBJ2-7	TGTGCCAGTAGTATAAGGACAGCCTCCTCCTACGAGCAGTACTTC	CASSIRTASSYEQYF
NA	TRBD2	TRBV9	TRBJ2-3	TGTGCCAGCAGCCTTACGGGAGGCCAACTATTAACGAAAAGCACAGATACGCAGTATTTT	CASSLTGGQLLTKSTDTQYF
NA	NA	TRBV18	TRBJ2-7	TGTGCCAGCTCAACGGGAGGGAGAGGGGGCACGAACGAGCAGTACTTC	CASSTGGRGGTNEQYF
NA	NA	TRBV7-3	TRBJ1-2	TGTGCCAGCAGCCCCAGGGAGGGGCAGATCTATGGCTACACCTTC	CASSPREGQIYGYTF
NA	NA	TRBV7-3	TRBJ2-3	TGTGCCAGCAGCGCCAAAGTAGGCCGGTACACAGATACGCAGTATTTT	CASSAKVGRYTDTQYF
NA	TRBD2	TRBV7-2	TRBJ2-7	TGTGCCAGCAGCTCTGGACTTGGGGGGGACGAGCAGTACTTC	CASSSGLGGDEQYF
NA	NA	TRBV30	TRBJ2-4	TGTGCCTGGCGGGACCCCATCACCGGGGACATTCAGTACTTC	CAWRDPITGDIQYF
NA	NA	TRBV7-2	TRBJ2-1	TGTGCCAGCAGCCCCCAAAGGAACACGAATGAGCAGTTCTTC	CASSPQRNTNEQFF
NA	NA	TRBV9	TRBJ1-5	TGTGCCAGCAGCGTCGAAGGAGTCAATCAGCCCCAGCATTTT	CASSVEGVNQPQHF
NA	NA	TRBV7-2	TRBJ2-7	TGTGCCAGCAGCTTAGCGGTCGCTGGGAGGGGGCGCGCCTACGAGCAGTACTTC	CASSLAVAGRGRAYEQYF
NA	NA	TRBV28	TRBJ1-5	TGTGCCAGCAGTTTATGGTCCGGGAATAGCAATCAGCCCCAGCATTTT	CASSLWSGNSNQPQHF
NA	NA	TRBV5-1	TRBJ1-3	TGCGCCAGCAGCTTGGCGGGGCTTCCGTCGGGAAACACCATATATTTT	CASSLAGLPSGNTIYF
NA	TRBD1	TRBV5-1	TRBJ1-1	TGCGCCAGCAGCTCAACCCGACAGGGGACGATCATCCCCACTGAAGCTTTCTTT	CASSSTRQGTIIPTEAFF
NA	TRBD1	TRBV5-4	TRBJ2-1	TGTGCCAGCAGCTTGGACAGGGGTGCCTACAATGAGCAGTTCTTC	CASSLDRGAYNEQFF
NA	NA	TRBV5-1	TRBJ2-2	TGCGCCAGCAGCGGCCCACGGGGCGCGAACACCGGGGAGCTGTTTTTT	CASSGPRGANTGELFF
NA	NA	TRBV19	TRBJ1-5	TGTGCCAGTAGTTTTCCAGGGGGCAATCAGCCCCAGCATTTT	CASSFPGGNQPQHF
NA	TRBD1	TRBV19	TRBJ2-4	TGTGCCAGTAGGGGGACAGCAACAAACATTCAGTACTTC	CASRGTATNIQYF
NA	NA	TRBV10-3	TRBJ2-1	TGTGCCATCAGTACCCCGGACTTCGACAATGAGCAGTTCTTC	CAISTPDFDNEQFF
NA	NA	TRBV2	TRBJ2-3	TGTGCCAGCCGGGGGTCGGCCCCAGATACGCAGTATTTT	CASRGSAPDTQYF
NA	NA	TRBV5-5	TRBJ2-4	TGTGCCAGCACGGAATTAGCCAAAAACATTCAGTACTTC	CASTELAKNIQYF
once	NA	TRBV9	TRBJ2-3	TGTGCCAGCAGCGTAGACGGATCTAGCACAGATACGCAGTATTTT	CASSVDGSSTDTQYF
NA	NA	TRBV13	TRBJ1-3	TGTGCCAGCAGCTTACTTGGGGATCCGGTCCTCTCTGGAAACACCATATATTTT	CASSLLGDPVLSGNTIYF
NA	NA	TRBV18	TRBJ2-3	TGTGCCAGCTCACCGACGACTAGCACAGATACGCAGTATTTT	CASSPTTSTDTQYF
NA	NA	TRBV29-1	TRBJ1-3	TGCAGCGTTGCAGCAGGGGAAAACACCATATATTTT	CSVAAGENTIYF
NA	TRBD2	TRBV7-2	TRBJ2-1	TGTGCCAGCAGCTCCGGGACTAGCGGGAACTATGAGCAGTTCTTC	CASSSGTSGNYEQFF
NA	NA	TRBV7-2	TRBJ2-6	TGTGCCAGCAGCTTAAAGGCTGGGGCCAACGTCCTGACTTTC	CASSLKAGANVLTF
NA	NA	TRBV18	TRBJ2-1	TGTGCCAGCTCACCGGCAGCCGGCAATGAGCAGTTCTTC	CASSPAAGNEQFF
NA	TRBD2	TRBV5-1	TRBJ2-5	TGCGCCAGCAGCCCGGGGACTAGCGGGATATGGGAGACCCAGTACTTC	CASSPGTSGIWETQYF
NA	NA	TRBV7-3	TRBJ2-5	TGTGCCAGCAGCTTAGAGGCGGGGCGGCCGGGAGAGACCCAGTACTTC	CASSLEAGRPGETQYF
NA	NA	TRBV28	TRBJ2-5	TGTGCCAGCAGTTTAGTAGGGGCCGGTTCGGAAGAGACCCAGTACTTC	CASSLVGAGSEETQYF
NA	TRBD2	TRBV30	TRBJ2-2	TGTGCCTGGAGTGTTGGCGGGAGGGCCAACGGGGAGCTGTTTTTT	CAWSVGGRANGELFF
few	NA	TRBV28	TRBJ1-5	TGTGCCAGCAGCACTATCCAGCCCCAGCATTTT	CASSTIQPQHF
NA	NA	TRBV25-1	TRBJ2-3	TGTGCCAGCAGTAGTGGCAGAACAAGCACAGATACGCAGTATTTT	CASSSGRTSTDTQYF
NA	NA	TRBV19	TRBJ1-1	TGTGCCAGTAGTCCAAGGACGGAGACTGAAGCTTTCTTT	CASSPRTETEAFF
NA	NA	TRBV2	TRBJ1-5	TGTGCCAGCAGTAACAGGGTTCGCAATCAGCCCCAGCATTTT	CASSNRVRNQPQHF
NA	NA	TRBV5-1	TRBJ2-7	TGCGCCAGCAGCTTCACAGGAAGCGACTACGAGCAGTACTTC	CASSFTGSDYEQYF
NA	NA	TRBV4-1	TRBJ2-7	TGCGCCAGCAGCCAAGAATACGGGGTGAACGAGCAGTACTTC	CASSQEYGVNEQYF
few	NA	TRBV11-2	TRBJ2-5	TGTGCCAGCAGCTTAAGGAGCGGGGAGACCCAGTACTTC	CASSLRSGETQYF
NA	NA	TRBV7-2	TRBJ2-2	TGTGCCAGCAGCTTAGCTTTCCCGACTTATAGCGGAAACACCGGCGAGCTGTTTTTT	CASSLAFPTYSGNTGELFF
NA	NA	TRBV21-1	TRBJ2-3	TGTGCCAGCAGCAAAGCGTCCAGGGACCGTGATGATACGCAGTATTTT	CASSKASRDRDDTQYF
NA	TRBD1	TRBV29-1	TRBJ2-5	TGCAGCGTTGAGAAGGGGGCGAGGGAGACCCAGTACTTC	CSVEKGARETQYF
NA	NA	TRBV5-1	TRBJ2-3	TGCGCCAGCAGTCAGGCTTTCACAGATACGCAGTATTTT	CASSQAFTDTQYF
NA	NA	TRBV6-1	TRBJ1-2	TGTGCCAGCAGTGTATCGGGCAGGAACTATGGCTACACCTTC	CASSVSGRNYGYTF
few	NA	TRBV7-2	TRBJ1-4	TGTGCCAGCAGCTCGGAACGAGGTTTACAGCTGTTTTTT	CASSSERGLQLFF
once	TRBD1	TRBV11-2	TRBJ2-1	TGTGCCAGCAGCCTCTTCGACAGGGGGGGACCCCCCACGGAGCAGTTCTTC	CASSLFDRGGPPTEQFF
NA	TRBD1	TRBV7-6	TRBJ1-5	TGTGCCAGCAGCTTACAGGCGACAGGGAATCAGCCCCAGCATTTT	CASSLQATGNQPQHF
NA	TRBD2	TRBV19	TRBJ2-7	TGTGCCAGTAGTATCGCTAGCGGGAGGGAGGTTAGGTCCTACGAGCAGTACTTC	CASSIASGREVRSYEQYF